Listed below are T cell receptor beta chains from one sample, sequenced in a study of T-cell reconstitution after alpha-beta-depleted transplantation in children. TCRdb passed the PCR reads through MiXCR, listing each CDR3 protein once. The sample has approximately 230,000 distinct CDR3 sequences, about 25% seen once. The input for sequencing was PBMCs, taken before TCRalphabeta/CD19-depleted stem cell transplant. The receptor set was obtained from a girl aged 2 to 9 with Fanconi anemia, due to receive a stem cell transplant. Each CDR3 is given with its conserved first and last residue. The D gene is left open where the match is weak. Rows may omit the clone size; those that give it use once, few, many or a size class.

J: TRBJ2-1; size: many; V: TRBV7-3; D: TRBD2; CDR3: CASSLRRGTYNEQFF; DNA: TGTGCCAGCAGCTTGCGGCGGGGGACCTACAATGAGCAGTTCTTC
J: TRBJ1-1; size: .; V: TRBV7-8; D: .; CDR3: CASSLLGTQWDTEAFF; DNA: TGTGCCAGCAGCTTATTGGGGACCCAATGGGACACTGAAGCTTTCTTT
J: TRBJ1-5; size: .; V: TRBV5-4; D: .; CDR3: CASSLVRQGVNQPQHF; DNA: TGTGCCAGCAGCTTGGTTCGGCAGGGAGTTAATCAGCCCCAGCATTTT
J: TRBJ2-1; size: few; V: TRBV29-1; D: .; CDR3: CSVVLNYNEQFF; DNA: TGCAGCGTTGTACTAAATTACAATGAGCAGTTCTTC
J: TRBJ1-1; size: many; V: TRBV20-1; D: TRBD1; CDR3: CSARGFGQAIRNTEAFF; DNA: TGCAGTGCTAGAGGATTCGGACAGGCAATCCGGAACACTGAAGCTTTCTTT
J: TRBJ2-3; size: many; V: TRBV9; D: TRBD2; CDR3: CASSGRTSASDTQYF; DNA: TGTGCCAGCAGCGGCCGGACTAGCGCTTCAGATACGCAGTATTTT
J: TRBJ1-6; size: many; V: TRBV6-5; D: .; CDR3: CASSYSRTALDSPLHF; DNA: TGTGCCAGCAGTTACTCGAGGACAGCACTGGATTCACCCCTCCACTTT
J: TRBJ2-7; size: many; V: TRBV12-3/TRBV12-4; D: .; CDR3: CASSFRVYEQYF; DNA: TGTGCCAGCAGTTTCAGGGTCTACGAGCAGTACTTC
J: TRBJ2-7; size: few; V: TRBV5-1; D: .; CDR3: CASSLGAVLYEQYF; DNA: TGCGCCAGCAGCTTGGGGGCAGTACTCTACGAGCAGTACTTC
J: TRBJ2-7; size: many; V: TRBV12-3/TRBV12-4; D: .; CDR3: CASSSNRAYEQYF; DNA: TGTGCCAGCAGCTCGAACCGCGCCTACGAGCAGTACTTC
J: TRBJ2-7; size: many; V: TRBV5-6; D: .; CDR3: CASSWPGTYEQYF; DNA: TGTGCCAGCAGCTGGCCAGGCACCTACGAGCAGTACTTC
J: TRBJ2-6; size: many; V: TRBV12-3/TRBV12-4; D: .; CDR3: CASTLLMGSGANVLTF; DNA: TGTGCCAGCACCCTTTTGATGGGGTCTGGGGCCAACGTCCTGACTTTC
J: TRBJ2-3; size: few; V: TRBV6-1; D: TRBD1; CDR3: CASRIRDRGLPRTDTQYF; DNA: TGTGCCAGCAGGATCCGGGACAGGGGACTTCCTCGCACAGATACGCAGTATTTT
J: TRBJ1-2; size: .; V: TRBV29-1; D: .; CDR3: CSVGTATNYGYTF; DNA: TGCAGCGTTGGCACGGCTACTAACTATGGCTACACCTTC
J: TRBJ1-2; size: .; V: TRBV2; D: .; CDR3: CAGAGTRNGYTF; DNA: TGTGCCGGAGCCGGGACAAGAAATGGCTACACCTTC
J: TRBJ1-6; size: .; V: TRBV11-1; D: .; CDR3: CASRERRNADNSPLHF; DNA: TGTGCCAGCAGAGAGCGTAGAAACGCGGATAATTCACCCCTCCACTTT
J: TRBJ2-1; size: .; V: TRBV5-1; D: TRBD2; CDR3: CASSLGSGGPTGEQFF; DNA: TGCGCCAGCAGCTTGGGTAGCGGGGGGCCTACAGGCGAGCAGTTCTTC